What follows describes a single T cell receptor (beta chain). Its antigen is as yet unknown. This entry is derived from a study of identical twins. Findings and limits, study-wide: Some out-of-frame alpha sequences were shared by twins, and these showed excess low generation probability. For out-of-frame beta sequences, excess twin sharing was weaker.

Each CDR3 protein is one row after TCRdb ran MiXCR on the 5' RACE reads. The repertoire holds 200,000 to 300,000 distinct CDR3 sequences, with about 13% as singletons. Trimming at V came to 4 bases and at J to 1 base, leaving 3 bases not matched to a gene. The CDR3 runs 14 residues. CDR1 LGHDT and CDR2 YNNKEL come from the germline V gene (reference sequence). These same records also appear under a second study, on yellow fever vaccine responses in identical twins.

The chain recombines TRBV3-1 with TRBJ2-5, with TRBD1 matching over 7 bases. Source material: memory (CD45RO+) T cells sorted from blood. The sequence came from a woman between 18 and 29 years old in good health. The CDR3 sequence is CASSPTGAQETQYF. In DNA form, the CDR3 reads TGTGCCAGCAGCCCTACAGGGGCCCAAGAGACCCAGTACTTC.